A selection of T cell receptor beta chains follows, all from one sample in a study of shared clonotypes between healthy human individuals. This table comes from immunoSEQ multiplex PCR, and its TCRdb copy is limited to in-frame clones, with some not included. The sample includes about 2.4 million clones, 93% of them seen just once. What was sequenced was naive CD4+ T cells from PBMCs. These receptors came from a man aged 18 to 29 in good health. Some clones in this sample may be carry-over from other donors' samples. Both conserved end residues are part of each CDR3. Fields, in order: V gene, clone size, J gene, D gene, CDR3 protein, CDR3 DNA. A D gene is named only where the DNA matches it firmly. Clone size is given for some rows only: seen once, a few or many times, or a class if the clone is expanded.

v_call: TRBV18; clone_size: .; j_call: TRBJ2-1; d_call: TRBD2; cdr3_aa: CASSETSGISEQFF; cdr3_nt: TGTGCCAGCTCAGAGACTAGCGGGATCAGTGAGCAGTTCTTC
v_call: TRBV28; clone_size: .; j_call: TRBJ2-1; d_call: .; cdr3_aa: CASSARLEVGQFF; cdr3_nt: TGTGCCAGCAGTGCCCGACTGGAAGTCGGGCAGTTCTTC
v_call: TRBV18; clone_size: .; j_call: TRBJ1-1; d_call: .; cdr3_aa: CASSRGVGARTEAFF; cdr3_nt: TGTGCCAGCTCCCGTGGTGTGGGGGCGAGGACTGAAGCTTTCTTT
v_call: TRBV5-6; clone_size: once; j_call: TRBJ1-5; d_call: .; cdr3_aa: CASSLLYQPQHF; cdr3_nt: TGTGCCAGCAGCTTGCTGTATCAGCCCCAGCATTTT
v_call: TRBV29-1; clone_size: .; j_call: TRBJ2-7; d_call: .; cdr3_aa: CSVEGSADEQYF; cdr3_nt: TGCAGCGTTGAGGGGTCGGCAGACGAGCAGTACTTC
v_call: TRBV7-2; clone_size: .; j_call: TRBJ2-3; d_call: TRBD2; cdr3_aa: CASSPGVLAVTDTQYF; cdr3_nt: TGTGCCAGCAGCCCCGGGGTGCTAGCGGTCACAGATACGCAGTATTTT
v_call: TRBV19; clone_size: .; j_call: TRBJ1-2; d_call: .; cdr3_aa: CASSIPPRDVGYTF; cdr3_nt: TGTGCCAGTAGTATACCTCCCCGGGACGTTGGCTACACCTTC
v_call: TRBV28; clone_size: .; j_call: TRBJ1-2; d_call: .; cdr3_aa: CASISYEGSYGYTF; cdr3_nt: TGTGCCAGCATTAGTTACGAGGGAAGCTATGGCTACACCTTC
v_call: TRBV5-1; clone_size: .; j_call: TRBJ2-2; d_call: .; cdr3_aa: CASSLRDPGANTGELFF; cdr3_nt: TGCGCCAGCAGCTTGCGTGACCCAGGGGCGAACACCGGGGAGCTGTTTTTT
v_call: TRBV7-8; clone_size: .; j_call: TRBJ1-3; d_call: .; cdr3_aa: CASSLLPGTISGNTIYF; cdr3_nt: TGTGCCAGCAGCTTACTTCCGGGTACGATCTCTGGAAACACCATATATTTT
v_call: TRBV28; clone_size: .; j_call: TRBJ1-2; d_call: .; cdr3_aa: CAFNGNDGYTF; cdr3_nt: TGTGCCTTTAACGGGAACGATGGCTACACCTTC
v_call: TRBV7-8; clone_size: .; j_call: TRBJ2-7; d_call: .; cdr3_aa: CASSLGGGFRNEQYF; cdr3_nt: TGTGCCAGCAGCTTAGGGGGCGGCTTTCGGAACGAGCAGTACTTC
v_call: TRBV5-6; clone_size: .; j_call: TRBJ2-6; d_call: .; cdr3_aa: CASSLGPRGSGANVLTF; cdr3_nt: TGTGCCAGCAGCTTGGGCCCCCGAGGCTCTGGGGCCAACGTCCTGACTTTC
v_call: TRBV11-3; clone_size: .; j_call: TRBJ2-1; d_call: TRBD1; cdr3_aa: CASSFQGAVNEQFF; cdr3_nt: TGTGCCAGCAGCTTTCAGGGGGCGGTCAATGAGCAGTTCTTC
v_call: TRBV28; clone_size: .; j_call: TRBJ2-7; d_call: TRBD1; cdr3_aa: CASSQSQGAGYEQYF; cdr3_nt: TGTGCCAGCAGTCAAAGCCAGGGGGCAGGCTACGAGCAGTACTTC
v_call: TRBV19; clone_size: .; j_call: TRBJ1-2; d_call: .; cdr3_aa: CASSAPRDNYGYTF; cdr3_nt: TGTGCCAGTAGTGCCCCCCGGGACAACTATGGCTACACCTTC
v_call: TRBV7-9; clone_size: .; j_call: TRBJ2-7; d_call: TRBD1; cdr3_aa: CASSETGKHYEQYF; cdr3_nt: TGTGCCAGCAGCGAGACAGGGAAACACTACGAGCAGTACTTC
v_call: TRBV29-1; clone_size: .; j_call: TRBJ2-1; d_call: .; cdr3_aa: CSVQRYNEQFF; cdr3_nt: TGCAGCGTGCAGCGCTACAATGAGCAGTTCTTC
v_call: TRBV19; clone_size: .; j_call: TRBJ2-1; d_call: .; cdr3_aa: CASSISVRGRYNEQFF; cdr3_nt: TGTGCCAGTAGTATCTCCGTCAGGGGGAGGTACAATGAGCAGTTCTTC
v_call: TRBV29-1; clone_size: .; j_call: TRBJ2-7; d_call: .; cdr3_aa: CSVWWGYEQYF; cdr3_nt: TGCAGCGTGTGGTGGGGCTACGAGCAGTACTTC
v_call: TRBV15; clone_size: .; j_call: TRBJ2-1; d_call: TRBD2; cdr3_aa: CATSVTSGRKVEQFF; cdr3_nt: TGTGCCACCAGCGTTACTAGCGGGAGAAAAGTAGAGCAGTTCTTC
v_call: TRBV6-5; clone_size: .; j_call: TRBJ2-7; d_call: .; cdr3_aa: CASSSGWTTRSEQYF; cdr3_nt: TGTGCCAGCAGTTCGGGTTGGACGACAAGAAGCGAGCAGTACTTC
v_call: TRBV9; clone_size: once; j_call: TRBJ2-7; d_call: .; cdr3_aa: CASSVASQGLYEQYF; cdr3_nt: TGTGCCAGCAGCGTAGCTAGTCAGGGACTCTACGAGCAGTACTTC
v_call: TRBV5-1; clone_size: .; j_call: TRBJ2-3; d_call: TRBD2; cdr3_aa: CASSYAGEGTDTQYF; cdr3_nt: TGCGCCAGCAGCTATGCGGGAGAAGGCACAGATACGCAGTATTTT
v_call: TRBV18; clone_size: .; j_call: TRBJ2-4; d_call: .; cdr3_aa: CASSPKRQESAKNIQYF; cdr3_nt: TGTGCCAGCTCACCCAAGAGACAGGAATCGGCCAAAAACATTCAGTACTTC
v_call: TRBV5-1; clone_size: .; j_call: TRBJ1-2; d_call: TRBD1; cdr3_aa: CASSFQDRVYGYTF; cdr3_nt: TGCGCCAGCAGCTTTCAGGACAGGGTCTATGGCTACACCTTC
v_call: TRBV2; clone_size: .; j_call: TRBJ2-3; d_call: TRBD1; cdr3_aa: CASSEGDRRTDTQYF; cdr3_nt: TGTGCCAGCAGTGAAGGGGACAGACGCACAGATACGCAGTATTTT
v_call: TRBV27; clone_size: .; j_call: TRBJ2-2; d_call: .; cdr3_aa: CASRRDSYTGELFF; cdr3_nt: TGTGCCAGCAGGCGGGACAGCTATACCGGGGAGCTGTTTTTT
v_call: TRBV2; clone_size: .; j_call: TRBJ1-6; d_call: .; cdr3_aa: CASSIATSPLHF; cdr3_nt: TGTGCCAGCAGTATAGCGACGTCACCCCTCCACTTT
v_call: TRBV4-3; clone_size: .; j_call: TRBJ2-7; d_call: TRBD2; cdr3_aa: CASSQASGSFYEQYF; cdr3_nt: TGCGCCAGCAGCCAAGCCAGCGGGAGCTTCTACGAGCAGTACTTC
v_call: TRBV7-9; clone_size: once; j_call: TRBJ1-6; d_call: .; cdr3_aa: CASSFKDNSPLHF; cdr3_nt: TGTGCCAGCAGCTTCAAGGATAATTCACCCCTCCACTTT
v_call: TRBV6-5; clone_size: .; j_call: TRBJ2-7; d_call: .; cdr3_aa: CASSYKGEQYF; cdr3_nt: TGTGCCAGCAGTTATAAGGGCGAGCAGTACTTC